This T cell receptor beta chain was sequenced for a study of glioma-infiltrating T cells. The CDR3 loop spans 15 amino acids. Germline V gene data show CDR1 as SGHNT and CDR2 as YYREEE (reference sequence). The ends were cut back, 5 bases at V and 0 bases at J, with 14 bases in the middle. Using RNA template, CDR3s of TCR alpha and beta were amplified with iRepertoire arm-PCR. TCRdb passed the multiplex PCR reads through MiXCR, listing each CDR3 protein once. This sample has roughly 120,000 distinct CDR3 sequences, with about 23% found just once. This clonotype has a handful of counts. The chain is built from TRBV5-4 and TRBJ2-5, with D hard to call. Sequenced material: glioma tissue, nonneoplastic brain tissue, or PBMCs (not recorded which). The receptor was derived from a human donor with low-grade glioma or glioblastoma, undergoing nonglioma brain surgery, or in good health (not recorded which). CDR3 coding DNA: TGTGCCAGCAGTTATGCCGGGCCCCACCAAGAGACCCAGTACTTC. This sequence encodes CASSYAGPHQETQYF.